These 20 T cell receptor beta chains share one sample of origin, sequenced in a study of radiotherapy plus CTLA-4 blockade in lung cancer. Sequencing used immunoSEQ multiplex PCR; TCRdb keeps in-frame clones, though not all of them. Of around 14,000 clones listed, about 71% are singletons. The sequences come from peripheral blood, collected from a patient treated with radiotherapy plus ipilimumab. The receptors shown here come from a human donor with non-small cell lung cancer whose response to radiotherapy plus ipilimumab could not be evaluated.

This rearrangement joins TRBV5-1 to TRBJ2-5, with D tentatively TRBD1 (12 bases). This CDR3 has 19 amino acids. CDR1 and CDR2 (germline): SGHRS, YFSETQ. V dropped 3 bases and J dropped 4 bases, with 28 bases sitting between them. The CDR3 DNA reads TGCGCCAGCAGCTGGGACAGGGGGCAACTAGCGGGGGCTGGAGAGACCCAGTACTTC. It is translated as CASSWDRGQLAGAGETQYF.

This clone was seen a handful of times. The chain links TRBV7-9 to TRBJ2-1; 8 bases fit TRBD2. CDR3 length: 15 amino acids. Looked up from germline, CDR1 is SEHNR and CDR2 is FQNEAQ (reference sequence). V was pared by 5 bases and J by 5 bases, with 8 bases of the junction left unmatched. The CDR3 region is CASSPGGGRDNEQFF. The CDR3 DNA is TGTGCCAGCAGCCCCGGGGGGGGGCGCGACAATGAGCAGTTCTTC.

V is TRBV4-1 and J is TRBJ1-3; D is uncertain. This CDR3 is built from 17 residues. Deletions cut 0 bases from V and 0 bases from J, with 12 bases between. The germline CDR1 and CDR2 sequences are MGHRA and YSYEKL. CDR3 amino acids: CASSQDVATISGNTIYF. The CDR3 nucleotides read TGCGCCAGCAGCCAAGATGTGGCTACTATCTCTGGAAACACCATATATTTT.

This chain links TRBV6-6 with TRBJ1-4; 7 bases match TRBD1. The CDR3 extends over 16 amino acids. J lost 0 bases, V lost 5 bases, and 6 bases had no gene match. Germline loops: CDR1 MNHNY, CDR2 SVGAGI (reference sequence). The CDR3 sequence is CASSGRQGATNEKLFF. CDR3 nucleotides: TGTGCCAGCAGTGGGAGGCAGGGGGCAACTAATGAAAAACTGTTTTTT.

The J gene is TRBJ2-7, the V gene TRBV11-2; 14 positions match TRBD2. The CDR3 has 13 residues. With V trimmed by 5 bases and J by 12 bases, 6 bases remained unmatched. Germline CDR1 SGHAT, CDR2 FQNNGV. The CDR3 loop is CASSPAGTSGGYF. The CDR3, as DNA: TGTGCCAGCAGCCCCGCCGGGACTAGCGGGGGGTACTTC.

CDR3 nucleotides: TGTGCCAGCTATACAGATGGCTACACCTTC. Amino acids: CASYTDGYTF. The chain uses TRBV2 and TRBJ1-2, with D unresolved. Germline CDR1 reads SNHLY; CDR2 reads FYNNEI. The V and J ends lost 8 bases and 6 bases respectively, with 7 bases between them. CDR3 size: 10 residues. The variable domain in full, completed from reference TRBV2 and TRBJ1-2, reads EPEVTQTPSHQVTQMGQEVILRCVPISNHLYFYWYRQILGQKVEFLVSFYNNEISEKSEIFDDQFSVERPDGSNFTLKIRSTKLEDSAMYFCASYTDGYTFGSGTRLTVV.

The chain recombines TRBV5-1 with TRBJ1-2, with 8 bases lining up with TRBD1. CDR3 length equals 14 residues. The V and J ends lost 4 bases and 5 bases, in that order; junction bases with no gene match: 7. Germline V gives CDR1 SGHRS, CDR2 YFSETQ. The CDR3 reads CASSGGTGVYGYTF. DNA of the CDR3: TGCGCCAGCAGCGGCGGGACAGGAGTGTATGGCTACACCTTC.

The chain recombines TRBV10-1 with TRBJ1-1; 7 bases line up with TRBD1. The CDR3 totals 14 residues. Germline values: CDR1 WNHNN, CDR2 SYGVQD (reference sequence). After removal of 8 bases from V and 0 bases from J, the junction contained 6 bases not matched to a gene. The CDR3 sequence is CASRTGQLNTEAFF. CDR3 nucleotides: TGCGCCAGCCGAACGGGACAGTTGAACACTGAAGCTTTCTTT.

J is TRBJ2-3 and V is TRBV30, with D perhaps TRBD2 (5 bases). Germline CDR1 GTSNPN, CDR2 SVGIG (reference sequence). The length of the CDR3 is 13 residues. V lost 0 bases to trimming and J lost 7 bases, with 11 bases between them. The CDR3 nucleotides read TGTGCCTGGAGTGTAATAGAGGGAAATACGCAGTATTTT. Protein: CAWSVIEGNTQYF.

This clone was counted between two and nine times. The rearrangement links TRBV10-2 to TRBJ1-5; D unresolved. CDR3 length equals 15 residues. Trimming pared 11 bases from V and 6 bases from J, leaving 23 bases between. Germline CDR1 and CDR2: WSHSY and SAAADI. Here the CDR3 reads CARHGVRERSQPQHF. The DNA for the CDR3 is TGCGCCCGCCATGGGGTTCGGGAGCGGAGTCAGCCCCAGCATTTT.

V is TRBV30 and J is TRBJ1-1, with unresolved D. Trimming removed 1 base at V and 5 bases at J, with 8 bases between. The CDR3 sequence is 12 residues long. Germline V gene lookup returns CDR1 GTSNPN and CDR2 SVGIG (reference sequence). CDR3 region: CAWSAGWTEAFF. In DNA, the CDR3 is TGTGCCTGGAGTGCCGGGTGGACTGAAGCTTTCTTT.

A few counts support this clone. The chain recombines TRBV5-6 with TRBJ1-6, with 12 bases lining up with TRBD1. The length of the CDR3 is 16 residues. Trimming at V came to 4 bases and at J to 9 bases, leaving 8 bases not matched to a gene. CDR1 and CDR2 from the germline V gene are SGHDT and YYEEEE. In DNA, the CDR3 is TGTGCCAGCAGCGCCCAGGGACAGGGGGCGTCTTCACCCCTCCACTTT. The encoded protein is CASSAQGQGASSPLHF.

The DNA of the CDR3 is TGTGCCAGCAGCTTAGGCCGCCTGCGGGGAGTTACGCAGTATTTT. Its protein is CASSLGRLRGVTQYF. J is TRBJ2-3 and V is TRBV7-9, with D possibly TRBD2 on 6 matching bases. V lost 1 base and J lost 8, with 16 bases in between. The CDR3 runs to 15 residues. CDR1 is SEHNR and CDR2 is FQNEAQ in the germline V gene (reference sequence).

This clone has only a few counts. V and J are TRBV29-1 and TRBJ1-1; no reliable D call. The germline CDR1 and CDR2 sequences are SQVTM and ANQGSEA. This CDR3 is built from 10 residues. Trimming took off 4 bases at V and 10 bases at J, with 10 bases between the two ends. The CDR3 is CSVVSSGAFF. Here the CDR3 DNA reads TGCAGCGTTGTCTCGTCAGGAGCTTTCTTT.

The rearrangement joins TRBV30 to TRBJ1-2; D call uncertain. Germline CDR1 and CDR2: GTSNPN and SVGIG (reference sequence). Trimming took off 0 bases at V and 5 bases at J, with 10 bases between the two ends. The CDR3 sequence is 13 residues long. CDR3 sequence: CAWSVNSYYGYTF. For the CDR3, the DNA is TGTGCCTGGAGTGTCAACAGCTATTATGGCTACACCTTC.

This clone was detected only a few times. J is TRBJ2-2 and V is TRBV10-2, with D tentatively TRBD2 (6 bases). This CDR3 region has 15 residues. V lost 3 bases, J lost 0 bases, and 8 bases lay in between. CDR1 is WSHSY, CDR2 SAAADI, per germline. In nucleotides, the CDR3 is TGCGCCAGCAGTGAATGGACTACGAACACCGGGGAGCTGTTTTTT. Amino acid sequence: CASSEWTTNTGELFF.

This clone was counted between two and nine times. The J gene is TRBJ2-2, the V gene TRBV7-2; 9 positions agree with TRBD2. Germline CDR1 reads SGHTA; CDR2 reads FQGNSA. This CDR3 has 18 amino acids. The ends lost 2 bases at V and 4 bases at J; junction bases unmatched: 11. The CDR3 is CASSLSLQRGAVTGELFF. The CDR3 nucleotides read TGTGCCAGCAGCTTATCCCTTCAGCGGGGGGCCGTCACCGGGGAGCTGTTTTTT.

The chain has TRBV6-1 and TRBJ1-2; TRBD1 aligns across 7 bases. Trimming took 6 bases from V and 6 from J; bases not matched to a gene: 7. The germline CDR1 and CDR2 sequences are MNHNS and SASEGT. The CDR3 is made up of 13 amino acids. CDR3 DNA sequence: TGTGCCAGCAGGGAGGGGGCGGGCCATGGCTACACCTTC. Amino acid sequence: CASREGAGHGYTF.

The V call is TRBV5-5, the J call TRBJ2-5; 9 bases are a match to TRBD2. Losses at the gene ends were 4 bases for V and 1 base for J; bases not matched to a gene: 11. Germline loops: CDR1 SGHKS, CDR2 YYEKEE (reference sequence). CDR3 length: 17 amino acids. The CDR3 sequence: CASSLAGQQISQETQYF. DNA of the CDR3: TGTGCCAGCAGCCTAGCGGGACAGCAGATTTCCCAAGAGACCCAGTACTTC. Full variable domain (outside the CDR3, taken from reference TRBV5-5 and TRBJ2-5): DAGVTQSPTHLIKTRGQQVTLRCSPISGHKSVSWYQQVLGQGPQFIFQYYEKEERGRGNFPDRFSARQFPNYSSELNVNALLLGDSALYLCASSLAGQQISQETQYFGPGTRLLVL.

V usage is TRBV9 and J usage is TRBJ1-1; a possible D gene is TRBD1 (5 bases). V shed 2 bases and J shed 4 bases, with 12 bases lying between them. Germline V lookup: CDR1 SGDLS, CDR2 YYNGEE. This CDR3 has 14 amino acids. The CDR3 DNA reads as TGTGCCAGCAGCGTCGACACGCAGGGCACTGAAGCTTTCTTT. It specifies CASSVDTQGTEAFF.